The sequence of this T cell receptor (beta chain) was determined in a study of PD-1 blockade in classical Hodgkin lymphoma. Study-level points and caveats: Why the repertoires differ is still unclear, perhaps disease activity or prior therapy. While CD8+ TCR diversity did not rise significantly by C4D1, CD4+ TCR diversity did.

Worth noting for this clone: Its cognate antigen is unknown.

CDR3 length: 16 amino acids. From germline, CDR1 is MNHNY and CDR2 SVGAGI (reference sequence). V shed 2 bases, J shed 0 bases, and the junction held 2 bases outside the gene matches. Libraries were prepared by immunoSEQ multiplex PCR; TCRdb keeps only in-frame clonotypes and omits some of them. The repertoire includes about 24,000 clones, under 90% of them detected once, and 6% to 6.5% sits in the top ten. Stated time point: cycle 4 day 1 (C4D1), after five to seven weeks of nivolumab. Relapses following autologous stem cell transplantation were seen in all patients, with brentuximab vedotin exposure varying. The patients, who had relapsed/refractory classical Hodgkin lymphoma, achieved best responses of complete response, partial response or progressive disease.

V and J are TRBV6-6 and TRBJ1-1; 11 bases map to TRBD1. This sequence originates from a human donor with classical Hodgkin lymphoma. The material sequenced was peripheral blood mononuclear cells (PBMCs), taken before the fourth cycle of nivolumab. CDR3 protein: CASSYGQGALNTEAFF. The CDR3 DNA reads TGTGCCAGCAGTTACGGACAGGGGGCCTTGAACACTGAAGCTTTCTTT.